This entry describes one T cell receptor beta chain. The CDR3 sequence is 15 residues long. Trimming removed 4 bases from V and 0 bases from J; junction bases left unmatched: 4. CDR1 is SGHNT and CDR2 is YENEEA in the germline V gene. The sample belongs to a study of T cell changes during pregnancy in multiple sclerosis. Here immunoSEQ multiplex PCR was the method, and the copy in TCRdb shows in-frame clones only, minus some. The sample includes about 57,000 clones, about 90% of them seen just once. The clonotype originates from a female donor with multiple sclerosis, enrolled in a pregnancy study. The source was CD4+ T cells from peripheral blood mononuclear cells, collected in the second trimester of pregnancy. The gene calls are TRBV11-3 and TRBJ2-3; TRBD2 matches 7 bases. CDR3 sequence (DNA): TGTGCCAGCAGCTCCCTAGCGGTTAGCACAGATACGCAGTATTTT. Translated: CASSSLAVSTDTQYF.